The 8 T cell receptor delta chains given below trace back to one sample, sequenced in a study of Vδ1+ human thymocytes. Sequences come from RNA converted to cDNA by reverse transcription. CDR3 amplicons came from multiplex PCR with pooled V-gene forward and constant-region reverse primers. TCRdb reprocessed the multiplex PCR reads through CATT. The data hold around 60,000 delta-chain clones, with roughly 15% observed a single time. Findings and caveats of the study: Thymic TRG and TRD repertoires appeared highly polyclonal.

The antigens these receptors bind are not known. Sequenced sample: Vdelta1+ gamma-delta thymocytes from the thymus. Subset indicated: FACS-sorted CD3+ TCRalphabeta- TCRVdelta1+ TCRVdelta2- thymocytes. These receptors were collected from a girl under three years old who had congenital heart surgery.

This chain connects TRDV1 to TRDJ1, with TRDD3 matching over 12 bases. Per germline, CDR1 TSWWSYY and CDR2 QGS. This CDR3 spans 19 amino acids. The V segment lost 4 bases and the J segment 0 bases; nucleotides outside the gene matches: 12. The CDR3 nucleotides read TGTGCTCTTGGGGCGAATACGGACTGGGGGATACTTAACACCGATAAACTCATCTTT. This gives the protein CALGANTDWGILNTDKLIF.

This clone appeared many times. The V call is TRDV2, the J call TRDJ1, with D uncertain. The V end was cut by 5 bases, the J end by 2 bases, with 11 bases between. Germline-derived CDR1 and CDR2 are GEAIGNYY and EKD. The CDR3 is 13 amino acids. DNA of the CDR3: TGTGCCTGTGGGGCCTGTAAAACCGATAAACTCATCTTT. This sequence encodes CACGACKTDKLIF.

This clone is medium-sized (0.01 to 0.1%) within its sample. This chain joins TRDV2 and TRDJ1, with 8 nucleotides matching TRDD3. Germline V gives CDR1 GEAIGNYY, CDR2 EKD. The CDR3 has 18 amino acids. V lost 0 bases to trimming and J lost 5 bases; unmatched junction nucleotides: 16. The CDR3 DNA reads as TGTGCCTGTGACACCCTTACCGTTCTGGGGGAGTCCGGAGATAAACTCATCTTT. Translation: CACDTLTVLGESGDKLIF.

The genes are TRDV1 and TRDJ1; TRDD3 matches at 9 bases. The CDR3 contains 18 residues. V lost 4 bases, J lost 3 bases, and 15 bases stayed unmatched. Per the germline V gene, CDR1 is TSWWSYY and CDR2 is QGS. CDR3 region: CALGVIKGIRGVADKLIF. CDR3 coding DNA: TGTGCTCTTGGGGTCATAAAGGGGATACGCGGGGTCGCCGATAAACTCATCTTT.

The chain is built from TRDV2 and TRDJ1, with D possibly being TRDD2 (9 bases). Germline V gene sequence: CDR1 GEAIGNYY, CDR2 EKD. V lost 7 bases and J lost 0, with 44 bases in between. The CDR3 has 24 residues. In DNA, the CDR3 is TGTGCCTGGCCTAAATCCTTCCTACAGGACTGGGGGGTCAAATGCCCCTTCTACACCGATAAACTCATCTTT. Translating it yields CAWPKSFLQDWGVKCPFYTDKLIF.

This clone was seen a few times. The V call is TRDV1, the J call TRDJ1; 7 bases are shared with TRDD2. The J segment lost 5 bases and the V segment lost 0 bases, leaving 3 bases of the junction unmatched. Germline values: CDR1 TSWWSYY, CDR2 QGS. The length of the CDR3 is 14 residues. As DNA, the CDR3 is TGTGCTCTTGGGGAACTTTCCTACGGAGATAAACTCATCTTT. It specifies CALGELSYGDKLIF.

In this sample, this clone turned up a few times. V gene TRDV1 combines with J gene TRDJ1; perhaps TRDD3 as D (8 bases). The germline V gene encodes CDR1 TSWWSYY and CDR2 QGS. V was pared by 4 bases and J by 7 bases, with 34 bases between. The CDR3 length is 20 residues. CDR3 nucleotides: TGTGCTCTTGGGGGACGTAACTCTTCCTATCGTACTGGGGGTCCAGGTAAACTCATCTTT. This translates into CALGGRNSSYRTGGPGKLIF.

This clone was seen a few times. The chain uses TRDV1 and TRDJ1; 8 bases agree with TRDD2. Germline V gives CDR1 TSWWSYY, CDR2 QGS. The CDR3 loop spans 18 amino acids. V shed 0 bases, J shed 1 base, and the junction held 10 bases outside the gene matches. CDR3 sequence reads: CALGELSSYPRRTDKLIF. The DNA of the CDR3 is TGTGCTCTTGGGGAACTTTCTTCCTACCCCCGACGCACCGATAAACTCATCTTT.